The 8 T cell receptor beta chains below come from one sample, sequenced in a study of beta chain features in type 1 diabetes. Study-level points and caveats: Among all four CD4+ subsets, Type 1 diabetes patients had TCRB CDR3s that were moderately but significantly shorter.

Expressed TCRB transcripts were sequenced, since all the RNA that had been isolated was reverse transcribed. The method was immunoSEQ multiplex PCR; TCRdb's version includes in-frame clones alone and lacks a portion of them. Seen here are a few hundred thousand clones, roughly 13% observed once, and the top ten hold roughly 0.016%. Antigens for these TCRs are unknown. Sequencing used naive CD4+ T cells from blood. All receptors come from a woman under 30 with type 1 diabetes.

This clone was counted only a few times. A read error may account for a junction end that differs from germline. The chain employs TRBV4-3 and TRBJ2-1, with a weak D call TRBD2 (5 bases). Per germline, CDR1 LGHNA and CDR2 YSLEER. This CDR3 has 13 amino acids. DNA of the CDR3: TGCGCCAGCAGCCAAGAACCCTTCCTAGCAGCGGTCTTC. It translates to CASSQEPFLAAVF.

The chain has TRBV27 and TRBJ1-1, with TRBD1 matching 9 bases. The CDR3 extends over 14 amino acids. CDR1 is MNHEY, CDR2 SMNVEV, per germline (reference sequence). V lost 3 bases and J lost 4; bases outside the gene matches: 3. The CDR3, as DNA: TGTGCCAGCAGTTTTGGGGGACAGGGCACTGAAGCTTTCTTT. This sequence encodes CASSFGGQGTEAFF.

In this sample, this clone turned up a few times. This chain links TRBV7-9 with TRBJ2-7; 11 nucleotides align to TRBD1. V lost 6 bases to trimming and J lost 0 bases; unmatched junction nucleotides: 7. Germline-derived CDR1 and CDR2 are SEHNR and FQNEAQ (reference sequence). The CDR3 is made up of 16 amino acids. The CDR3 sequence is CASSPRGQGVSYEQYV. As DNA, the CDR3 is TGTGCCAGCAGTCCCAGGGGACAGGGGGTCTCCTACGAGCAGTACGTC.

This clone was counted between two and nine times. This chain links TRBV9 with TRBJ2-7; D unresolved. Germline CDR1 SGDLS, CDR2 YYNGEE. This CDR3 contains 16 residues. Trimming took 2 bases from V and 2 from J, leaving 17 bases between them. The CDR3 DNA sequence: TGTGCCAGCAGCGTCAACCCTTGGGCAGGTCCCTACGAGCAGTACTTC. Its translation: CASSVNPWAGPYEQYF.

V usage is TRBV11-2 and J usage is TRBJ2-7, with D possibly being TRBD1 (5 bases). The V end lost 5 bases, the J end lost 3 bases, and 11 bases lay between the germline ends. The CDR3 contains 13 residues. Germline CDR1 reads SGHAT; CDR2 reads FQNNGV. CDR3 protein: CASSNYRSYEQYV. In DNA, the CDR3 is TGTGCCAGCAGCAACTACAGGAGCTACGAGCAGTACGTC.

This clone has just a few counts. This CDR3 reads CASRRDRGAYEQYF. In nucleotides, the CDR3 is TGTGCCAGCAGAAGGGACAGGGGGGCCTACGAGCAGTACTTC. The chain recombines TRBV28 with TRBJ2-7; 11 bases are shared with TRBD1. The V and J ends lost 6 bases and 2 bases, in that order; junction bases with no gene match: 3. The V gene's germline CDR1 is MDHEN and CDR2 SYDVKM. The CDR3 extends over 14 amino acids.

In this sample, this clone turned up a few times. This chain connects TRBV19 to TRBJ1-2; 7 positions agree with TRBD1. Germline V CDR1 and CDR2: LNHDA, SQIVND (reference sequence). The CDR3 extends over 16 amino acids. V lost 5 bases to trimming and J lost 3 bases; unmatched junction nucleotides: 12. The CDR3 bases are TGTGCCAGTAGTTCTCACTCCCAGGGGGTTGACTATGGCTACACCTTC. Protein product: CASSSHSQGVDYGYTF.

This chain connects TRBV5-4 to TRBJ2-5; 7 nucleotides match TRBD1. The V segment lost 4 bases and the J segment 5 bases; nucleotides outside the gene matches: 11. The CDR3 is 15 residues long. CDR1 is SGHNT, CDR2 YYREEE, per germline (reference sequence). DNA for the CDR3: TGTGCCAGCAGCGACCGGGACAGAGGGTTGGAGACCCAGTACTTC. This codes for CASSDRDRGLETQYF.